This T cell receptor beta chain originates from a study of shared clonotypes between healthy human individuals. Notes on the study in general: Incompleteness in sorted-subset sequencing, despite large depth, was shown by rarefaction.

Remarks on this clone: As yet, its antigen is unknown.

The table came from immunoSEQ multiplex PCR; TCRdb's copy has only in-frame clones and leaves some out. The table shows around 2,100,000 clones, with about 95% occurring only once. Naive CD8 cells lacked CD45RO, underwent positive selection for CCR7 and left out terminally differentiated effector memory CD45RA+ cells. V trimming: 0 bases; J trimming: 0 bases; junction bases outside the gene matches: 7. Germline values: CDR1 MGHRA, CDR2 YSYEKL. The CDR3 totals 17 residues. Sequencing was done on a sample of naive CD8+ T cells sorted from blood. This TCR was recovered from a man aged 18 to 29 in good health. The J gene is TRBJ2-5, the V gene TRBV4-1, with 7 bases fitting TRBD2. CDR3 sequence: CASSQEDGGVNQETQYF. DNA for the CDR3: TGCGCCAGCAGCCAAGAAGATGGGGGGGTGAACCAAGAGACCCAGTACTTC.